The rows below give T cell receptor beta chains drawn from one sample of a study of cytomegalovirus exposure and HLA in healthy donors. Clones were sequenced by immunoSEQ multiplex PCR, and TCRdb holds only the in-frame ones, with some missing. In the table there are about 190,000 clones, about four fifths of which are singletons. Sequences were obtained from PBMCs. These receptor sequences come from a man between 18 and 29 years old in good health and CMV-seropositive. Each CDR3 is given with its conserved first and last residue. A D gene is named only where the DNA matches it firmly. Not every row has a clone size; where given, it reads once, few, many or a size class.

v_call: TRBV6-1
clone_size: NA
cdr3_length: 13
d_call: NA
j_call: TRBJ2-5
cdr3_aa: CASSPAGKETQYF
cdr3_nt: TGTGCCAGCAGCCCGGCAGGGAAAGAGACCCAGTACTTC

v_call: TRBV7-6
clone_size: NA
cdr3_length: 16
d_call: TRBD2
j_call: TRBJ2-5
cdr3_aa: CASSLGTSGSYETQYF
cdr3_nt: TGTGCCAGCAGCCTAGGGACTAGCGGGAGTTACGAGACCCAGTACTTC

v_call: TRBV5-1
clone_size: NA
cdr3_length: 15
d_call: NA
j_call: TRBJ2-2
cdr3_aa: CASRPTGMGTGELFF
cdr3_nt: TGCGCCAGCAGACCTACAGGGATGGGGACCGGGGAGCTGTTTTTT

v_call: TRBV28
clone_size: NA
cdr3_length: 13
d_call: NA
j_call: TRBJ1-1
cdr3_aa: CASSREGDTEAFF
cdr3_nt: TGTGCCAGTTCCAGGGAAGGGGACACTGAAGCTTTCTTT

v_call: TRBV11-1
clone_size: NA
cdr3_length: 14
d_call: NA
j_call: TRBJ2-5
cdr3_aa: CASSPPLASETQYF
cdr3_nt: TGTGCCAGCAGCCCGCCCCTAGCTTCAGAGACCCAGTACTTC

v_call: TRBV28
clone_size: NA
cdr3_length: 20
d_call: TRBD2
j_call: TRBJ2-2
cdr3_aa: CASSIGTSGRVSRGTGELFF
cdr3_nt: TGTGCCAGCAGTATAGGGACTAGCGGGAGAGTATCACGAGGCACCGGGGAGCTGTTTTTT

v_call: TRBV4-3
clone_size: NA
cdr3_length: 16
d_call: TRBD2
j_call: TRBJ2-5
cdr3_aa: CASSPRPAGVGETQYF
cdr3_nt: TGCGCCAGCAGCCCCCGCCCAGCGGGAGTTGGAGAGACCCAGTACTTC

v_call: TRBV27
clone_size: NA
cdr3_length: 13
d_call: TRBD2
j_call: TRBJ2-1
cdr3_aa: CAAAGLAYNEQFF
cdr3_nt: TGTGCGGCAGCGGGGCTAGCCTACAATGAGCAGTTCTTC

v_call: TRBV6-5
clone_size: NA
cdr3_length: 15
d_call: TRBD1
j_call: TRBJ2-7
cdr3_aa: CASSIPRDRGHEQYF
cdr3_nt: TGTGCCAGCAGTATACCCCGGGACAGGGGCCACGAGCAGTACTTC

v_call: TRBV7-2
clone_size: NA
cdr3_length: 14
d_call: NA
j_call: TRBJ2-1
cdr3_aa: CASSLVQGYNEQFF
cdr3_nt: TGTGCCAGCAGCTTAGTCCAGGGCTACAATGAGCAGTTCTTC

v_call: TRBV10-3
clone_size: NA
cdr3_length: 16
d_call: TRBD2
j_call: TRBJ2-7
cdr3_aa: CAITGTSGSSTYEQYF
cdr3_nt: TGTGCCATCACCGGGACTAGCGGGAGTAGTACCTACGAGCAGTACTTC

v_call: TRBV25-1
clone_size: NA
cdr3_length: 16
d_call: TRBD1
j_call: TRBJ1-1
cdr3_aa: CASTPGQGNMNTEAFF
cdr3_nt: TGTGCCAGCACACCGGGACAGGGGAACATGAACACTGAAGCTTTCTTT

v_call: TRBV27
clone_size: NA
cdr3_length: 15
d_call: TRBD1
j_call: TRBJ1-1
cdr3_aa: CASRSIPGGNTEAFF
cdr3_nt: TGTGCCAGCAGATCAATCCCAGGGGGGAACACTGAAGCTTTCTTT

v_call: TRBV11-1
clone_size: NA
cdr3_length: 16
d_call: NA
j_call: TRBJ2-1
cdr3_aa: CASSLVGASSYNEQFF
cdr3_nt: TGTGCCAGCAGCTTAGTAGGGGCTAGCTCCTACAATGAGCAGTTCTTC

v_call: TRBV18
clone_size: NA
cdr3_length: 13
d_call: NA
j_call: TRBJ2-5
cdr3_aa: CASSPGGQETQYF
cdr3_nt: TGTGCCAGCTCACCAGGAGGGCAAGAGACCCAGTACTTC

v_call: TRBV28
clone_size: once
cdr3_length: 12
d_call: NA
j_call: TRBJ1-2
cdr3_aa: CASGGHNYGYTF
cdr3_nt: TGTGCCAGCGGGGGACATAACTATGGCTACACCTTC

v_call: TRBV5-6
clone_size: NA
cdr3_length: 15
d_call: NA
j_call: TRBJ1-1
cdr3_aa: CASSLGTGGITEAFF
cdr3_nt: TGTGCCAGCAGCTTGGGAACGGGGGGGATCACTGAAGCTTTCTTT

v_call: TRBV28
clone_size: NA
cdr3_length: 14
d_call: NA
j_call: TRBJ2-5
cdr3_aa: CASSLPLTGETQYF
cdr3_nt: TGTGCCAGCAGTTTACCCCTCACCGGGGAGACCCAGTACTTC

v_call: TRBV2
clone_size: NA
cdr3_length: 15
d_call: NA
j_call: TRBJ2-7
cdr3_aa: CASSEKGEGRDEQYF
cdr3_nt: TGTGCCAGCAGTGAGAAGGGGGAGGGCCGGGACGAGCAGTACTTC

v_call: TRBV6-5
clone_size: NA
cdr3_length: 15
d_call: TRBD2
j_call: TRBJ2-1
cdr3_aa: CASSDGLAGMNEQFF
cdr3_nt: TGTGCCAGCAGCGACGGACTAGCGGGCATGAATGAGCAGTTCTTC

v_call: TRBV29-1
clone_size: NA
cdr3_length: 11
d_call: NA
j_call: TRBJ2-3
cdr3_aa: CSVDSGNTQYF
cdr3_nt: TGCAGCGTTGATAGCGGAAATACGCAGTATTTT

v_call: TRBV19
clone_size: once
cdr3_length: 15
d_call: TRBD2
j_call: TRBJ2-7
cdr3_aa: CASSSPGTTVYEQYF
cdr3_nt: TGTGCCAGTAGTTCCCCGGGGACTACCGTCTACGAGCAGTACTTC

v_call: TRBV9
clone_size: NA
cdr3_length: 17
d_call: TRBD1
j_call: TRBJ1-1
cdr3_aa: CASSGGGPGGRKSEAFF
cdr3_nt: TGTGCCAGCAGCGGAGGGGGGCCAGGGGGGAGGAAGAGTGAAGCTTTCTTT

v_call: TRBV27
clone_size: once
cdr3_length: 15
d_call: TRBD1
j_call: TRBJ1-5
cdr3_aa: CASSQGTGGSQPQHF
cdr3_nt: TGTGCCAGCAGTCAAGGGACAGGGGGCAGCCAGCCCCAGCATTTT

v_call: TRBV7-2
clone_size: NA
cdr3_length: 15
d_call: NA
j_call: TRBJ2-3
cdr3_aa: CASSPPGLGTDTQYF
cdr3_nt: TGTGCCAGCAGCCCCCCCGGGTTGGGCACAGATACGCAGTATTTT

v_call: TRBV19
clone_size: NA
cdr3_length: 13
d_call: TRBD1
j_call: TRBJ2-3
cdr3_aa: CASGQGDTDTQYF
cdr3_nt: TGTGCCAGTGGACAGGGCGACACAGATACGCAGTATTTT

v_call: TRBV27
clone_size: NA
cdr3_length: 14
d_call: TRBD1
j_call: TRBJ1-2
cdr3_aa: CASSTQGAIYGYTF
cdr3_nt: TGTGCCAGCAGCACCCAGGGGGCGATCTATGGCTACACCTTC

v_call: TRBV10-3
clone_size: once
cdr3_length: 14
d_call: TRBD2
j_call: TRBJ2-1
cdr3_aa: CAISGGGRADEQFF
cdr3_nt: TGTGCCATCAGTGGTGGCGGGAGGGCCGATGAGCAGTTCTTC

v_call: TRBV7-9
clone_size: once
cdr3_length: 14
d_call: NA
j_call: TRBJ1-4
cdr3_aa: CASSRDRGMGKLFF
cdr3_nt: TGTGCCAGCAGCCGTGACCGGGGGATGGGAAAACTGTTTTTT

v_call: TRBV2
clone_size: few
cdr3_length: 17
d_call: TRBD2
j_call: TRBJ2-7
cdr3_aa: CASLGLAGGPALYEQYF
cdr3_nt: TGTGCCAGTCTAGGACTAGCGGGAGGGCCTGCCTTATACGAGCAGTACTTC

v_call: TRBV27
clone_size: NA
cdr3_length: 17
d_call: NA
j_call: TRBJ2-2
cdr3_aa: CASSQKPGGIDTGELFF
cdr3_nt: TGTGCCAGCAGCCAAAAGCCCGGCGGGATTGACACCGGGGAGCTGTTTTTT

v_call: TRBV6-1
clone_size: NA
cdr3_length: 15
d_call: NA
j_call: TRBJ2-7
cdr3_aa: CASSEGRGGPYEQYF
cdr3_nt: TGTGCCAGCAGTGAAGGTAGGGGGGGGCCCTACGAGCAGTACTTC

v_call: TRBV18
clone_size: NA
cdr3_length: 13
d_call: NA
j_call: TRBJ1-1
cdr3_aa: CASSPQGGAEAFF
cdr3_nt: TGTGCCAGCTCACCCCAGGGTGGGGCTGAAGCTTTCTTT

v_call: TRBV7-6
clone_size: NA
cdr3_length: 15
d_call: TRBD1
j_call: TRBJ2-7
cdr3_aa: CASSSGQGGNYEQYF
cdr3_nt: TGTGCCAGCAGCTCGGGACAGGGTGGTAATTACGAGCAGTACTTC

v_call: TRBV28
clone_size: NA
cdr3_length: 14
d_call: TRBD1
j_call: TRBJ1-4
cdr3_aa: CASRPGQTNEKLFF
cdr3_nt: TGTGCCAGCAGACCGGGACAGACAAATGAAAAACTGTTTTTT

v_call: TRBV12-2
clone_size: NA
cdr3_length: 15
d_call: NA
j_call: TRBJ1-2
cdr3_aa: CASRLGTGDDYGYTF
cdr3_nt: TGTGCAAGTCGCTTAGGTACAGGGGATGACTATGGCTACACCTTC

v_call: TRBV7-3
clone_size: NA
cdr3_length: 17
d_call: TRBD1
j_call: TRBJ2-6
cdr3_aa: CASRTGQGLSGANVLTF
cdr3_nt: TGTGCCAGCAGGACTGGACAGGGGCTCTCCGGGGCCAACGTCCTGACTTTC

v_call: TRBV15
clone_size: NA
cdr3_length: 15
d_call: NA
j_call: TRBJ2-1
cdr3_aa: CATVPDRGGLYEQFF
cdr3_nt: TGTGCCACGGTACCGGACAGAGGGGGACTATATGAGCAGTTCTTC

v_call: TRBV5-6
clone_size: NA
cdr3_length: 14
d_call: TRBD2
j_call: TRBJ2-1
cdr3_aa: CASSFPSGANEQFF
cdr3_nt: TGTGCCAGCAGCTTCCCTAGCGGAGCCAATGAGCAGTTCTTC

v_call: TRBV9
clone_size: NA
cdr3_length: 13
d_call: NA
j_call: TRBJ1-4
cdr3_aa: CASSVAGLGKLFF
cdr3_nt: TGTGCCAGCAGCGTAGCAGGGCTCGGAAAACTGTTTTTT

v_call: TRBV29-1
clone_size: NA
cdr3_length: 13
d_call: NA
j_call: TRBJ2-2
cdr3_aa: CSVELVAAGELFF
cdr3_nt: TGCAGCGTTGAACTGGTGGCGGCCGGGGAGCTGTTTTTT

v_call: TRBV7-8
clone_size: once
cdr3_length: 15
d_call: NA
j_call: TRBJ1-1
cdr3_aa: CASSFNDRLNTEAFF
cdr3_nt: TGTGCCAGCAGCTTTAATGACAGGTTGAACACTGAAGCTTTCTTT

v_call: TRBV6-4
clone_size: NA
cdr3_length: 14
d_call: NA
j_call: TRBJ1-1
cdr3_aa: CASSDSPAASEAFF
cdr3_nt: TGTGCCAGCAGTGACAGTCCAGCGGCCTCTGAAGCTTTCTTT

v_call: TRBV6-6
clone_size: NA
cdr3_length: 16
d_call: TRBD1
j_call: TRBJ2-6
cdr3_aa: CASSYDRVSGANVLTF
cdr3_nt: TGTGCCAGCAGTTACGACAGGGTCTCTGGGGCCAACGTCCTGACTTTC

v_call: TRBV6-5
clone_size: NA
cdr3_length: 15
d_call: NA
j_call: TRBJ1-1
cdr3_aa: CASSPRGILGTEAFF
cdr3_nt: TGTGCCAGCAGTCCAAGGGGGATTTTGGGCACTGAAGCTTTCTTT

v_call: TRBV9
clone_size: NA
cdr3_length: 15
d_call: TRBD2
j_call: TRBJ2-3
cdr3_aa: CASSASGRATDTQYF
cdr3_nt: TGTGCCAGCAGCGCTAGCGGGAGGGCCACAGATACGCAGTATTTT

v_call: TRBV4-3
clone_size: NA
cdr3_length: 13
d_call: NA
j_call: TRBJ1-3
cdr3_aa: CASSQELGNTIYF
cdr3_nt: TGCGCCAGCAGCCAAGAACTCGGAAACACCATATATTTT

v_call: TRBV10-3
clone_size: few
cdr3_length: 14
d_call: TRBD1
j_call: TRBJ2-7
cdr3_aa: CAIGGRDSPYEQYF
cdr3_nt: TGTGCCATCGGGGGCCGGGACAGTCCCTACGAGCAGTACTTC

v_call: TRBV30
clone_size: NA
cdr3_length: 16
d_call: TRBD1
j_call: TRBJ1-2
cdr3_aa: CAWSDLRDRENYGYTF
cdr3_nt: TGTGCCTGGAGTGATTTGAGGGACAGGGAGAACTATGGCTACACCTTC

v_call: TRBV6-6
clone_size: NA
cdr3_length: 13
d_call: TRBD1
j_call: TRBJ2-7
cdr3_aa: CATSGTGHYEQYF
cdr3_nt: TGTGCCACCTCCGGGACAGGGCACTACGAGCAGTACTTC

v_call: TRBV27
clone_size: NA
cdr3_length: 19
d_call: TRBD1
j_call: TRBJ2-6
cdr3_aa: CASPPGQGASNSGANVLTF
cdr3_nt: TGTGCCAGCCCCCCGGGACAGGGGGCTTCCAACTCTGGGGCCAACGTCCTGACTTTC

v_call: TRBV19
clone_size: NA
cdr3_length: 15
d_call: TRBD1
j_call: TRBJ2-3
cdr3_aa: CASSIGQGGPDTQYF
cdr3_nt: TGTGCCAGTAGTATCGGACAGGGAGGTCCAGATACGCAGTATTTT

v_call: TRBV6-4
clone_size: NA
cdr3_length: 16
d_call: TRBD1
j_call: TRBJ2-1
cdr3_aa: CASSDSSRDRGNEQFF
cdr3_nt: TGTGCCAGCAGTGACTCGAGTCGGGACAGGGGCAATGAGCAGTTCTTC